This entry concerns a single T cell receptor beta chain. The sample originates from a study of blood T cell repertoires in COVID-19. About the research overall: The United States, Italy and Spain provided the acute and convalescent COVID-19 samples. From T cells, B-cell-depleted T cells, or PBMCs came the material, which was cDNA or gDNA.

Germline-derived CDR1 and CDR2 are SEHNR and FQNEAQ (reference sequence). The junction had 7 bases not matched to a gene; V was cut back by 5 bases and J by 4 bases. The CDR3 is 15 residues long. In the original analysis: Amplification with reference gene primers provided the estimates of nucleated cell counts. The method was immunoSEQ multiplex PCR; TCRdb's version includes in-frame clones alone and lacks a portion of them. The D gene and trimming were derived from the DNA, and the V and J assignments and clone size from that table. The sample lists about 230,000 clones, approximately 82% seen once, with approximately 2.6% in the top ten.

The chain uses TRBV7-9 and TRBJ2-1, with 8 bases matching TRBD1. The sequenced sample consisted of peripheral blood. The TCR sequence derives from a woman in her 70s with active or convalescent COVID-19. The CDR3 protein is CASSRQGFRYNEQFF. The CDR3 DNA is TGTGCCAGCAGCAGACAGGGGTTCAGGTACAATGAGCAGTTCTTC.